A selection of T cell receptor beta chains follows, all from one sample in a study of blood T cell repertoires in COVID-19. Generated by immunoSEQ multiplex PCR, the TCRdb table keeps only in-frame clones and is missing some. The table includes a few hundred thousand clones, more than 75% detected once. Material: peripheral blood. These receptors originate from a woman aged 60-75 years with COVID-19, enrolled during active disease. Both conserved end residues are trimmed from each CDR3. The order of the fields is V gene, clone size, J gene, CDR3 protein. Clone size is given for some rows only: seen once, a few or many times, or a class if the clone is expanded.

>TRBV7-6|few|TRBJ1-4
ASSPLRGINEKLF
>TRBV3-1/TRBV3-2|NA|TRBJ2-1
ASSQRRAYSYNEQF
>TRBV28|NA|TRBJ1-1
ASSLYKGGTEAF
>TRBV28|few|TRBJ2-1
ASSLGRDRYNEQF
>TRBV6-6|NA|TRBJ2-1
ASSLGLAGGASYNEQF
>TRBV5-4|NA|TRBJ2-2
ASSSGQGKTFGTGELF
>TRBV10-3|NA|TRBJ1-5
AIQSAGGGQPQH
>TRBV6-2/TRBV6-3|NA|TRBJ2-7
ASSYFVGRSVSYEQY
>TRBV18|NA|TRBJ1-4
ASSPGGTNEKLF
>TRBV11-1|NA|TRBJ2-1
ASSSSSASSYNEQF
>TRBV20-1|NA|TRBJ2-2
SASQASGEWELF
>TRBV3-1/TRBV3-2|once|TRBJ2-7
ASSQDPPLQY
>TRBV4-1|NA|TRBJ1-4
ASSQSGQGTNEKLF
>TRBV27|NA|TRBJ1-6
ASSLRQGMSSPLH
>TRBV5-1|NA|TRBJ2-3
ASSPGTGVTDTQY
>TRBV28|NA|TRBJ1-4
ASRGRRGANEKLF
>TRBV18|few|TRBJ2-1
ASSPLSGSTHEQF
>TRBV5-6|few|TRBJ1-1
ASRGQGRQTEAF
>TRBV27|few|TRBJ1-6
ASRQEHFNSPLH
>TRBV18|NA|TRBJ1-5
ASSSGGQEPQH
>TRBV7-6|NA|TRBJ2-1
ASSPIAGVYVGDNEQF
>TRBV19|few|TRBJ1-2
ASSTAPRQASYGYT
>TRBV18|NA|TRBJ2-7
ASSPQDRIRVGGQY
>TRBV7-2|few|TRBJ2-5
ASSRTGQSETQY
>TRBV11-3|NA|TRBJ2-1
ASSYRGTDNNEQF
>TRBV6-5|NA|TRBJ1-5
ASSYGTGDQPQH
>TRBV2|NA|TRBJ2-1
ASSGRQGGRNEQF